The next 27 T cell receptor beta chains were all read from a single sample in a study of blood T cell repertoires in COVID-19. Assay used: immunoSEQ multiplex PCR; TCRdb lists only in-frame clones, some missing. In the table there are about 60,000 clones, 85% to 90% of which are singletons. Source material: peripheral blood. The source of these receptors is a human donor with active COVID-19. The donor label of this sample is uncertain.

The chain employs TRBV9 and TRBJ2-7; 14 bases agree with TRBD2. The germline V gene has CDR1 SGDLS and CDR2 YYNGEE. The trim removed 4 bases at V and 6 bases at J, leaving 6 bases unmatched. CDR3 size: 15 residues. CDR3 sequence (DNA): TGTGCCAGCAGCACCGGGACTAGCGGGGGTCGCGAGCAGTACTTC. Translating gives CASSTGTSGGREQYF.

V and J are TRBV15 and TRBJ2-1; D may be TRBD1 (5 bases). Germline loops: CDR1 LNHNV, CDR2 YYDKDF (reference sequence). The CDR3 contains 11 residues. Deletions cut 8 bases from V and 9 bases from J, with 11 bases between. The CDR3 loop is CATGARTEQFF. The CDR3 DNA follows: TGTGCCACCGGGGCTAGAACTGAGCAGTTCTTC.

The V call is TRBV3-1 (or the pseudogene TRBV3-2), the J call TRBJ2-5; TRBD1 aligns across 8 bases. V trimming: 4 bases; J trimming: 6 bases; junction bases outside the gene matches: 10. Germline-derived CDR1 and CDR2 are LGHDT and YNNKEL (reference sequence). This CDR3 is built from 15 residues. The CDR3 spells CASSPLTGGAQTQYF. The CDR3 DNA reads as TGTGCCAGCAGCCCATTAACAGGGGGAGCGCAGACCCAGTACTTC.

The V call is TRBV7-9, the J call TRBJ2-7; D not resolved. Trimming cost V 0 bases and J 3 bases, with 3 bases left between them. CDR1 SEHNR and CDR2 FQNEAQ come from the germline V gene (reference sequence). The CDR3 consists of 12 residues. The CDR3 region has the DNA TGTGCCAGCAGCTTAGCCCTCTACGAGCAGTACTTC. Its translation: CASSLALYEQYF.

In its sample, this clone was seen once. The genes are TRBV9 and TRBJ2-5, with D perhaps matching TRBD2 (5 bases). The CDR3 runs to 13 residues. CDR1 SGDLS and CDR2 YYNGEE come from the germline V gene. The V end was cut by 7 bases, the J end by 3 bases, with 13 bases between. The CDR3 here is CASSLAPEETQYF. DNA of the CDR3: TGTGCCAGCTCCCTAGCTCCCGAAGAGACCCAGTACTTC.

This clone is a singleton in its sample. V and J are TRBV23-1 and TRBJ1-4; TRBD1 agrees at 7 bases. TRBV23-1 carries the ORF label, with uncertain function. V shed 1 base and J 7 bases; nucleotides not matched to a gene: 12. The length of the CDR3 is 17 residues. CDR3 DNA sequence: TGCGCCAGCAGTCAATTGTTTGTAGGGGGCAAATTTGAAAAACTGTTTTTT. Encoded protein: CASSQLFVGGKFEKLFF.

The CDR3 sequence is CASSVAGGPEAFF. The CDR3 DNA reads as TGTGCCAGCAGCGTAGCAGGAGGGCCTGAAGCTTTCTTT. The rearrangement uses TRBV9 and TRBJ1-1, with unresolved D. The CDR3 loop spans 13 amino acids. V lost 0 bases and J 6 bases, leaving 9 bases between the germline ends. The germline V gene encodes CDR1 SGDLS and CDR2 YYNGEE.

V gene TRBV27 combines with J gene TRBJ1-5, with 8 bases that match TRBD1. The CDR3 runs 14 residues. After removal of 9 bases from V and 0 bases from J, the junction contained 4 bases not matched to a gene. Germline lookup yields CDR1 MNHEY and CDR2 SMNVEV (reference sequence). CDR3 bases: TGTGCCAGTTCGGACAGGGATAGCAATCAGCCCCAGCATTTT. Protein: CASSDRDSNQPQHF.

This clone was seen only once. This sequence joins TRBV28 and TRBJ1-2; TRBD1 matches at 12 bases. The CDR3 consists of 16 residues. With V trimmed by 2 bases and J by 7 bases, 8 bases remained unmatched. Germline CDR1 reads MDHEN; CDR2 reads SYDVKM. The CDR3 protein is CASSLSGTGGSFGYTF. The CDR3 coding sequence is TGTGCCAGCAGTTTAAGTGGGACAGGGGGCAGCTTTGGCTACACCTTC.

The chain has TRBV6-2 or TRBV6-3 and TRBJ1-1; D is possibly TRBD1 (5 bases). In germline, CDR1 is MNHEY, CDR2 SVGEGT. With 6 bases removed from V and 4 bases from J, the gap between germline ends came to 27 bases. The CDR3 is made up of 18 amino acids. This CDR3 is CASSPTSAIRRGGTEAFF. The CDR3 DNA reads as TGTGCCAGCAGCCCGACCTCCGCGATTAGGAGGGGAGGCACTGAAGCTTTCTTT.

The chain carries TRBV7-2 and TRBJ1-1; the D gene is possibly TRBD1 (5 bases). V was cut by 6 bases and J by 0 bases, with 8 bases left in between. CDR1 and CDR2 (germline): SGHTA, FQGNSA. The CDR3 sequence is 13 residues long. CDR3 loop: CASSSQVNTEAFF. CDR3 nucleotides: TGTGCCAGCAGTTCACAGGTGAACACTGAAGCTTTCTTT.

The V call is TRBV29-1, the J call TRBJ2-2; 9 bases align to TRBD2. Germline CDR1 SQVTM, CDR2 ANQGSEA. V lost 8 bases, J lost 5 bases, and 9 bases stayed unmatched. This CDR3 is built from 14 residues. The CDR3 protein is CSYRAGGHTGELFF. The CDR3 bases are TGCAGCTACCGAGCGGGGGGCCATACCGGGGAGCTGTTTTTT.

The CDR3 sequence: CASSIRAGATAYEQYF. The DNA of the CDR3 is TGTGCCAGTAGTATAAGAGCAGGGGCCACCGCCTACGAGCAGTACTTC. This chain joins TRBV19 and TRBJ2-7; D is possibly TRBD1 (6 bases). Trimming pared 2 bases from V and 2 bases from J, leaving 16 bases between. CDR3 length: 16 residues. From germline, CDR1 is LNHDA and CDR2 SQIVND (reference sequence).

This rearrangement joins TRBV6-5 to TRBJ1-5; 9 bases line up with TRBD1. Germline V gene lookup returns CDR1 MNHEY and CDR2 SVGAGI. Trimming took 6 bases from V and 4 from J; bases not matched to a gene: 7. The CDR3 length is 15 residues. The CDR3 DNA follows: TGTGCCAGCAGGGAGGAGGGACAGGGTAATCAGCCCCAGCATTTT. As protein: CASREEGQGNQPQHF.

This sequence joins TRBV11-2 and TRBJ2-3, with TRBD2 identical over 7 bases. The CDR3 is 15 residues long. Per germline, CDR1 SGHAT and CDR2 FQNNGV. The trim removed 1 base at V and 2 bases at J, leaving 3 bases unmatched. The CDR3: CASSLAGLDTDTQYF. In DNA form, the CDR3 reads TGTGCCAGCAGCTTAGCTGGACTAGACACAGATACGCAGTATTTT.

CDR3 sequence: CASSNGGLPQHF. DNA of the CDR3: TGTGCCAGTAGTAACGGGGGTCTCCCCCAGCATTTT. The chain uses TRBV19 and TRBJ1-5; possible D gene TRBD1, 5 bases. The CDR3 covers 12 residues. Germline V gives CDR1 LNHDA, CDR2 SQIVND (reference sequence). Trimming removed 4 bases from V and 10 bases from J, with 11 bases in between.

V is TRBV5-4 and J is TRBJ2-1; D unclear. This CDR3 comprises 12 residues. The germline gives CDR1 SGHNT, CDR2 YYREEE (reference sequence). V was clipped by 1 base and J by 7 bases, with 6 bases between them. In nucleotides, the CDR3 is TGTGCCAGCAGCTTGCTAGTGAATGAGCAGTTCTTC. As protein: CASSLLVNEQFF.

V is TRBV20-1 and J is TRBJ2-1; no clear D. There are 9 residues in the CDR3. Germline lookup yields CDR1 DFQATT and CDR2 SNEGSKA (reference sequence). V dropped 4 bases and J dropped 14 bases, with 9 bases sitting between them. The CDR3 reads CSANRQEFF. Written as DNA, the CDR3 is TGCAGTGCTAACCGTCAGGAGTTCTTC.

V usage is TRBV6-5 and J usage is TRBJ2-1; 12 bases fit TRBD2. CDR3 size: 15 residues. From germline, CDR1 is MNHEY and CDR2 SVGAGI. After removal of 2 bases from V and 10 bases from J, the junction contained 6 bases not matched to a gene. CDR3 coding DNA: TGTGCCAGCAGTTACGGGACTAGCGGGTGGGAGGAGCAGTTCTTC. Translation: CASSYGTSGWEEQFF.

The rearrangement joins TRBV19 to TRBJ1-5; the D gene is possibly TRBD1 (6 bases). The V gene's germline CDR1 is LNHDA and CDR2 SQIVND (reference sequence). The CDR3 consists of 15 residues. V was cut by 3 bases and J by 4 bases, with 13 bases left in between. CDR3 region: CASSIYHRANQPQHF. Written as DNA, the CDR3 is TGTGCCAGTAGTATTTACCACAGGGCGAATCAGCCCCAGCATTTT.

The chain employs TRBV24-1 and TRBJ2-5; 7 bases map to TRBD1. Germline assignment: CDR1 KGHDR and CDR2 SFDVKD. The J segment lost 0 bases and the V segment lost 7 bases, leaving 1 base of the junction unmatched. The CDR3 totals 13 residues. The CDR3 sequence: CATRDRNQETQYF. In DNA form, the CDR3 reads TGTGCCACCAGGGACAGGAACCAAGAGACCCAGTACTTC.

The chain links TRBV7-4 to TRBJ1-1; the match to TRBD1 covers 11 bases. Trimming cost V 4 bases and J 2 bases; bases outside gene matches: 3. Looked up from germline, CDR1 is SGHVT and CDR2 is SQSDAQ. The CDR3 is 15 residues long. Written as DNA, the CDR3 is TGTGCCAGCAGCTACGGACAGGGGGCCAACACTGAAGCTTTCTTT. Translation: CASSYGQGANTEAFF.

This chain links TRBV6-5 with TRBJ1-1; 8 positions agree with TRBD1. The length of the CDR3 is 13 residues. The junction had 5 bases not matched to a gene; V was cut back by 6 bases and J by 5 bases. The germline V gene has CDR1 MNHEY and CDR2 SVGAGI. Here the CDR3 reads CASSGDRGTEAFF. In nucleotides, the CDR3 is TGTGCCAGCAGCGGCGACAGGGGAACTGAAGCTTTCTTT.

This chain joins TRBV15 and TRBJ2-5; D is perhaps TRBD2 (5 bases). The germline V and J ends were trimmed by 0 bases and 7 bases, with 12 bases remaining between them. The CDR3 is 14 residues long. Per the germline V gene, CDR1 is LNHNV and CDR2 is YYDKDF (reference sequence). CDR3 nucleotides: TGTGCCACCAGCAGAGATGTATCCGCGGGGACCCAGTACTTC. This encodes CATSRDVSAGTQYF. The full variable domain, its missing parts supplied by reference TRBV15 and TRBJ2-5, is DAMVIQNPRYQVTQFGKPVTLSCSQTLNHNVMYWYQQKSSQAPKLLFHYYDKDFNNEADTPDNFQSRRPNTSFCFLDIRSPGLGDTAMYLCATSRDVSAGTQYFGPGTRLLVL.

The gene calls are TRBV5-1 and TRBJ2-1, with 8 bases matching TRBD2. Trimming at V came to 0 bases and at J to 0 bases, leaving 2 bases not matched to a gene. This CDR3 contains 16 residues. In germline, CDR1 is SGHRS, CDR2 YFSETQ. CDR3 region: CASSLVTSGSYNEQFF. The CDR3 DNA is TGCGCCAGCAGCTTGGTTACTAGCGGCTCCTACAATGAGCAGTTCTTC.

This clone was recorded only once. The chain has TRBV4-3 and TRBJ1-1, with TRBD1 matching over 9 bases. Germline V gives CDR1 LGHNA, CDR2 YSLEER. The CDR3 sequence is 14 residues long. Unmatched junction bases numbered 4, after V lost 3 bases and J lost 5 bases. The CDR3 nucleotides read TGCGCCAGCAGCCAGATAGGACAGGGGACTGAAGCTTTCTTT. Its protein product is CASSQIGQGTEAFF.

The chain joins TRBV7-3 to TRBJ2-7, with D uncertain. V was cut by 5 bases and J by 6 bases, with 14 bases left in between. CDR3 length: 13 residues. CDR1 and CDR2 from the germline V gene are SGHTA and FQGTGA. The CDR3 here is CASSNGQAGEQYF. CDR3 coding DNA: TGTGCCAGCAGCAATGGGCAGGCTGGCGAGCAGTACTTC.